These 20 T cell receptor beta chains share one sample of origin, sequenced in a study of cytomegalovirus exposure and HLA in healthy donors. This PCR relied on a set of 60 Vbeta primers and 13 Jbeta primers. Profiled with immunoSEQ multiplex PCR; TCRdb holds only in-frame clones, not every one. The record lists fewer than 100,000 clones, of which the ten most abundant hold approximately 0.63%. Input material: PBMCs. Every receptor here comes from a man aged 50 to 60 in good health and CMV-seronegative.

The CDR3 here is CASSQEDRASYEQYF. CDR3 nucleotides: TGTGCCAGCAGCCAAGAGGACAGGGCCTCCTACGAGCAGTACTTC. The genes are TRBV14 and TRBJ2-5; TRBD1 matches 8 bases. The J call is uncertain, as TRBJ2-7 better fits the DNA end. The CDR3 length is 15 residues. Germline V gives CDR1 SGHDN, CDR2 FVKESK.

The genes are TRBV5-4 and TRBJ2-5, with D tentatively TRBD1 (6 bases). Trimming pared 2 bases from V and 5 bases from J, leaving 13 bases between. From germline, CDR1 is SGHNT and CDR2 YYREEE (reference sequence). The CDR3 has 14 amino acids. The CDR3 DNA sequence: TGTGCCAGCAGCTTCGGACAGTCCGGGGAGACCCAGTACTTC. As protein: CASSFGQSGETQYF.

The chain couples TRBV10-3 to TRBJ1-6, with a weak D call TRBD1 (5 bases). This CDR3 region has 15 residues. Looked up from germline, CDR1 is ENHRY and CDR2 is SYGVKD. V shed 0 bases and J shed 10 bases, with 13 bases lying between them. CDR3: CAISESRQGGSPLHF. The CDR3, as DNA: TGTGCCATCAGTGAGTCAAGGCAGGGTGGCTCACCCCTCCACTTT.

A word on this clone: Other nucleotide sequences from this sample produce the same CDR3. This chain links TRBV6-5 with TRBJ2-7; 9 nucleotides align to TRBD1. With V trimmed by 0 bases and J by 2 bases, 2 bases remained unmatched. Germline CDR1 and CDR2: MNHEY and SVGAGI. The CDR3 has 15 amino acids. The CDR3 sequence: CASSYSGQGAYEQYF. CDR3 DNA: TGTGCCAGCAGTTACTCGGGACAGGGAGCCTACGAGCAGTACTTC.

The J gene is TRBJ1-4, the V gene TRBV5-1; a possible D gene is TRBD1 (6 bases). V lost 1 base and J lost 8, with 12 bases in between. Germline values: CDR1 SGHRS, CDR2 YFSETQ. The length of the CDR3 is 14 residues. The CDR3 DNA sequence: TGCGCCAGCAGCTTGCTACAGGGAGTCGAAAAACTGTTTTTT. As protein: CASSLLQGVEKLFF.

The chain couples TRBV9 to TRBJ2-2, with D perhaps TRBD1 (6 bases). The CDR3 runs to 18 residues. Between the trimmed V and J ends, which lost 1 base and 0 bases, there was a span of 16 bases. CDR1 SGDLS and CDR2 YYNGEE come from the germline V gene. In DNA form, the CDR3 reads TGTGCCAGCAGCGTAAGGGACATTAAAAATTCGAACACCGGGGAGCTGTTTTTT. It is translated as CASSVRDIKNSNTGELFF.

The chain carries TRBV19 and TRBJ1-2, with a weak D call TRBD1 (5 bases). V lost 6 bases to trimming and J lost 5 bases, with 13 bases between them. From germline, CDR1 is LNHDA and CDR2 SQIVND (reference sequence). The CDR3 length is 13 residues. The CDR3 region has the DNA TGTGCCAGTAGCAACCAGACAGCGTATGGCTACACCTTC. This encodes CASSNQTAYGYTF.

The V and J genes are TRBV30 and TRBJ1-2; possibly TRBD1 for D (6 bases). This CDR3 region has 15 residues. The germline gives CDR1 GTSNPN, CDR2 SVGIG (reference sequence). The V end was cut by 0 bases, the J end by 5 bases, with 16 bases between. This CDR3 reads CAWSVLGEGVYGYTF. The CDR3 DNA sequence: TGTGCCTGGAGTGTACTTGGGGAGGGGGTTTATGGCTACACCTTC.

This rearrangement joins TRBV7-9 to TRBJ1-5; a possible D gene is TRBD1 (6 bases). Germline CDR1 SEHNR, CDR2 FQNEAQ (reference sequence). CDR3 length: 15 residues. The V end lost 0 bases, the J end lost 3 bases, and 9 bases lay between the germline ends. In DNA form, the CDR3 reads TGTGCCAGCAGCTTAGCAACAGGGTACAATCAGCCCCAGCATTTT. Amino acid sequence: CASSLATGYNQPQHF.

The rearrangement uses TRBV5-8 and TRBJ2-6; perhaps TRBD2 as D (6 bases). Trimming took 0 bases from V and 2 from J, leaving 12 bases between them. Germline CDR1 reads SGHTS; CDR2 reads YDEGEE. There are 17 residues in the CDR3. The CDR3 loop is CASSLAPTGAGANVLTF. CDR3 nucleotide sequence: TGTGCCAGCAGCTTGGCCCCCACGGGGGCTGGGGCCAACGTCCTGACTTTC.

V and J are TRBV5-1 and TRBJ2-7; 10 positions match TRBD1. CDR1 is SGHRS, CDR2 YFSETQ, per germline. The junction had 13 bases not matched to a gene; V was cut back by 4 bases and J by 3 bases. CDR3 length: 17 amino acids. CDR3 amino acids: CASSIGTGVLSSYEQYF. CDR3 DNA: TGCGCCAGCAGCATAGGGACAGGGGTCCTCAGCAGCTACGAGCAGTACTTC.

The chain couples TRBV11-1 to TRBJ2-7; the D gene is possibly TRBD1 (5 bases). Trimming stripped 2 bases from V and 2 bases from J, with 10 bases between. CDR3 length: 14 amino acids. CDR1 is SGHAT, CDR2 FQDESV, per germline (reference sequence). The CDR3 DNA follows: TGTGCCAGCAGCTTACGTGGCAGGGCCTACGAGCAGTACTTC. Its protein product is CASSLRGRAYEQYF.

The V call is TRBV5-1, the J call TRBJ1-1; no clear D gene. This CDR3 is 14 amino acids long. Looked up from germline, CDR1 is SGHRS and CDR2 is YFSETQ. Between the trimmed V and J ends, which lost 3 bases and 1 base, there was a span of 10 bases. The CDR3 protein is CASSYGRGNTEAFF. In nucleotides, the CDR3 is TGCGCCAGCAGCTACGGACGGGGGAACACTGAAGCTTTCTTT.

The chain has TRBV29-1 and TRBJ2-5, with TRBD2 as a possible D gene (7 bases). Trimming stripped 4 bases from V and 4 bases from J, with 19 bases between. This CDR3 has 15 amino acids. CDR1 is SQVTM and CDR2 is ANQGSEA in the germline V gene. In DNA form, the CDR3 reads TGCAGCGTTGCGATCGGTGGGGGGGCCGGAGAGACCCAGTACTTC. Amino acids: CSVAIGGGAGETQYF.

The chain recombines TRBV11-2 with TRBJ1-6; D remains ambiguous. This CDR3 is built from 14 residues. From germline, CDR1 is SGHAT and CDR2 FQNNGV. Trimming left V 4 bases short and J 7 bases short, with 11 bases between. The CDR3 loop reads CASSSRTGNSPLHF. CDR3 nucleotides: TGTGCCAGCAGCTCCAGGACGGGAAATTCACCCCTCCACTTT.

To note about this clone: A junction boundary mismatches the germline segment, possibly from a read error. Other DNA sequences in the same sample also yield this CDR3. V usage is TRBV6-6 and J usage is TRBJ2-2; the D gene is possibly TRBD2 (5 bases). Germline assignment: CDR1 MNHNY and CDR2 SVGAGI (reference sequence). There are 14 residues in the CDR3. CDR3 protein: CASCMLEVAGELFF. The CDR3 coding sequence is TGTGCCAGCTGTATGCTCGAGGTCGCCGGGGAGCTATTTTTT.

The V gene is TRBV7-6, the J gene TRBJ2-7; no clear D gene. Trimming pared 5 bases from V and 0 bases from J, leaving 14 bases between. The CDR3 length is 15 residues. The V gene's germline CDR1 is SGHVS and CDR2 FNYEAQ. The DNA for the CDR3 is TGTGCCAGCAGCCCAGATTTGCTTCCCTCCTACGAGCAGTACTTC. Its protein is CASSPDLLPSYEQYF.

CDR3 sequence reads: CASSSLRGFGSPLHF. Written as DNA, the CDR3 is TGTGCCAGCAGCAGCCTTCGGGGTTTCGGATCACCCCTCCACTTT. This chain connects TRBV5-8 to TRBJ1-6; D unclear. Germline V gene sequence: CDR1 SGHTS, CDR2 YDEGEE. V was shortened by 4 bases and J by 10 bases, with 18 bases between the two germline ends. CDR3 length equals 15 residues.

The chain is built from TRBV7-9 and TRBJ1-3; D is undetermined. Trimming took 3 bases from V and 3 from J, leaving 12 bases between them. The CDR3 is 15 residues long. Germline lookup yields CDR1 SEHNR and CDR2 FQNEAQ (reference sequence). The CDR3 DNA follows: TGTGCCAGCAGCTTCGACGGAGGAATTGGAAACACCATATATTTT. Translating gives CASSFDGGIGNTIYF. Based on the CDR3 plus reference TRBV7-9 and TRBJ1-3, the full variable domain is DTGVSQNPRHKITKRGQNVTFRCDPISEHNRLYWYRQTLGQGPEFLTYFQNEAQLEKSRLLSDRFSAERPKGSFSTLEIQRTEQGDSAMYLCASSFDGGIGNTIYFGEGSWLTVV.

V usage is TRBV6-4 and J usage is TRBJ2-7, with 8 bases identical to TRBD1. This CDR3 is built from 16 residues. Germline CDR1 and CDR2: MRHNA and SNTAGT. Trimming took 0 bases from V and 1 from J; bases not matched to a gene: 5. The CDR3 loop reads CASSDSGQAFSYEQYF. The CDR3, as DNA: TGTGCCAGCAGTGACTCGGGACAGGCTTTTTCCTACGAGCAGTACTTC.